A selection of T cell receptor beta chains follows, all from one sample in a study of T cell responses to AZD1222 COVID-19 vaccine. Here immunoSEQ multiplex PCR was the method, and the copy in TCRdb shows in-frame clones only, minus some. The table includes under 150,000 clones, about 91% detected once. The source material was peripheral blood, sampled on day 0 of AZD1222 vaccination. These receptor sequences come from an adult in good health. Both conserved end residues are trimmed from each CDR3.

j_call: TRBJ1-2
v_call: TRBV6-2/TRBV6-3
cdr3_aa: ASSPIDNYGYT

j_call: TRBJ1-1
v_call: TRBV18
cdr3_aa: ASSPERGRLEAF

j_call: TRBJ2-7
v_call: TRBV11-2
cdr3_aa: ASSLSPSGTYEQY

j_call: TRBJ2-3
v_call: TRBV12-3/TRBV12-4
cdr3_aa: ASSAGRVDTQY

j_call: TRBJ1-4
v_call: TRBV5-1
cdr3_aa: ASSLVAGNEKLF

j_call: TRBJ2-7
v_call: TRBV7-9
cdr3_aa: ASSLTAGNSYEQY

j_call: TRBJ1-4
v_call: TRBV18
cdr3_aa: ASSPQTGRNEKLF

j_call: TRBJ2-5
v_call: TRBV9
cdr3_aa: ASSARLAGEETQY

j_call: TRBJ2-2
v_call: TRBV3-1/TRBV3-2
cdr3_aa: ASSQFTGSSTGELF

j_call: TRBJ1-2
v_call: TRBV11-2
cdr3_aa: ASSRGGGGYT

j_call: TRBJ1-2
v_call: TRBV11-2
cdr3_aa: ASSFDTNYGYT

j_call: TRBJ2-3
v_call: TRBV7-6
cdr3_aa: ASSLVELSTDTQY

j_call: TRBJ1-1
v_call: TRBV19
cdr3_aa: ASSIRQGARAEAF

j_call: TRBJ1-6
v_call: TRBV7-6
cdr3_aa: ASSLVARTGASNSPLH

j_call: TRBJ1-5
v_call: TRBV19
cdr3_aa: ASRGQVVQPQH

j_call: TRBJ1-4
v_call: TRBV29-1
cdr3_aa: SVGRTTPNEKLF